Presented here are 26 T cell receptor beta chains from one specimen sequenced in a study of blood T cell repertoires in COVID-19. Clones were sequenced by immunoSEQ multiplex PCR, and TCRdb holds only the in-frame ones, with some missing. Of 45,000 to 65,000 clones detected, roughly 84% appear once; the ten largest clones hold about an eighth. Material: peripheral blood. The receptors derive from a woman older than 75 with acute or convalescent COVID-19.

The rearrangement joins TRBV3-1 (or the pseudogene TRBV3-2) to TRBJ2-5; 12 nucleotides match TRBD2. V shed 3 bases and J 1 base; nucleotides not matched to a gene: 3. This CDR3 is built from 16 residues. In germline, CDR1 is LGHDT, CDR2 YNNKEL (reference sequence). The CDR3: CASSHLAGGIQETQYF. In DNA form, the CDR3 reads TGTGCCAGCAGCCATCTAGCGGGGGGGATCCAAGAGACCCAGTACTTC.

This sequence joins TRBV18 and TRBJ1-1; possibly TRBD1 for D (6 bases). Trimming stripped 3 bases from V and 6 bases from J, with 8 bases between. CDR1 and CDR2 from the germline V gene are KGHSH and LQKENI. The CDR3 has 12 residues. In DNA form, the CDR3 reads TGTGCCAGCTCACCCGGGACACCTGAAGCTTTCTTT. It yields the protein CASSPGTPEAFF.

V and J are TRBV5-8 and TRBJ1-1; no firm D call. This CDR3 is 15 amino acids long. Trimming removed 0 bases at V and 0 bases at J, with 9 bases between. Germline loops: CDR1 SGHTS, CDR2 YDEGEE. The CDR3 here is CASSLVRSLNTEAFF. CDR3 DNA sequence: TGTGCCAGCAGCTTGGTCCGGTCGCTGAACACTGAAGCTTTCTTT.

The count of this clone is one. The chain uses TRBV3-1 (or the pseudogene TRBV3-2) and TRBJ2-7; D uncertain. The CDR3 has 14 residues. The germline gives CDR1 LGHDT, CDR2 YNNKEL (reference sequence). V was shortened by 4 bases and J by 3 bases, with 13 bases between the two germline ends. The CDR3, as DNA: TGTGCCAGCAGCCCCGTGGCCAGCGTCTACGAGCAGTACTTC. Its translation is CASSPVASVYEQYF.

The CDR3 region has the DNA TGTGCCAGCAGCTTATATACTAGCGGAGCCTACGAGCAGTACTTC. Encoded protein: CASSLYTSGAYEQYF. The chain links TRBV11-2 to TRBJ2-7; TRBD2 agrees at 8 bases. The CDR3 spans 15 residues. Germline V gene lookup returns CDR1 SGHAT and CDR2 FQNNGV. The V gene end was trimmed by 2 bases and the J gene end by 2 bases; junction bases not matched to a gene: 5.

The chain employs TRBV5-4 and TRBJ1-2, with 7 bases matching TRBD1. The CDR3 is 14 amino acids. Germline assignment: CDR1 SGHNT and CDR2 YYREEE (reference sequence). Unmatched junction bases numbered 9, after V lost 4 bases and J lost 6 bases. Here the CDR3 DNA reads TGTGCCAGCAGCCCACCCGACAGGGAACATGGCTACACCTTC. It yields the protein CASSPPDREHGYTF.

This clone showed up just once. The chain's CDR3 is CSVEPAGGTNPSTDTQYF. Written as DNA, the CDR3 is TGCAGCGTTGAGCCAGCGGGGGGGACTAACCCTAGCACAGATACGCAGTATTTT. The V gene is TRBV29-1, the J gene TRBJ2-3; 10 positions agree with TRBD2. V was pared by 3 bases and J by 0 bases, with 12 bases of the junction left unmatched. The CDR3 spans 18 residues. Germline V gene lookup returns CDR1 SQVTM and CDR2 ANQGSEA.

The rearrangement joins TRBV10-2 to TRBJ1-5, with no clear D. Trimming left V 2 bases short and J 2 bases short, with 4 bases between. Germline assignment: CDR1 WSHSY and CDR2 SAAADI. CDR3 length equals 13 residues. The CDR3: CASSEPGNQPQHF. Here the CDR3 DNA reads TGCGCCAGCAGTGAGCCAGGCAATCAGCCCCAGCATTTT.

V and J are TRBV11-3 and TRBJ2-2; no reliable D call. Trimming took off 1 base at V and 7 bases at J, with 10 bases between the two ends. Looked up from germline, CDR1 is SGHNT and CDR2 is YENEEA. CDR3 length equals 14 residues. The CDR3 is CASSLGSSGGELFF. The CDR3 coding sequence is TGTGCCAGCAGCTTAGGCTCGAGTGGCGGGGAGCTGTTTTTT.

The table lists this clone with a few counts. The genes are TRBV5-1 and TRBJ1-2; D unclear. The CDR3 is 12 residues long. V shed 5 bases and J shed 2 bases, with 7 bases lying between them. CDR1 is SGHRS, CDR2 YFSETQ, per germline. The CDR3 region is CASRATNYGYTF. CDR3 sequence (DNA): TGCGCCAGCAGAGCCACCAACTATGGCTACACCTTC.

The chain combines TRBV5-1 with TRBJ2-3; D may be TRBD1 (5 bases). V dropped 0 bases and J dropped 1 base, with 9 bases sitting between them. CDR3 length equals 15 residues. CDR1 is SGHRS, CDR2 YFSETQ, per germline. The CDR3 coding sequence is TGCGCCAGCAGCTTGGTAGGGGCGCGCACAGATACGCAGTATTTT. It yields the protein CASSLVGARTDTQYF.

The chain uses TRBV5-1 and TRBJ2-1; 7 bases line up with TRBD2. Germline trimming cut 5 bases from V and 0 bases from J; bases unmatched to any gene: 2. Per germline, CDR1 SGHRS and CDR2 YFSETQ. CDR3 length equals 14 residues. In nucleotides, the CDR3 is TGCGCCAGCAGAGGCGGGGGCTCCTACAATGAGCAGTTCTTC. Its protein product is CASRGGGSYNEQFF.

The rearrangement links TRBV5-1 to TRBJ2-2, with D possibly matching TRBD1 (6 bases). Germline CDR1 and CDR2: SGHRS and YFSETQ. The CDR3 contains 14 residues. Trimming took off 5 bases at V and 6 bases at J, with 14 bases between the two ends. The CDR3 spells CASRLQGQAGELFF. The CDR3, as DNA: TGCGCCAGCAGATTACAGGGTCAAGCCGGGGAGCTGTTTTTT.

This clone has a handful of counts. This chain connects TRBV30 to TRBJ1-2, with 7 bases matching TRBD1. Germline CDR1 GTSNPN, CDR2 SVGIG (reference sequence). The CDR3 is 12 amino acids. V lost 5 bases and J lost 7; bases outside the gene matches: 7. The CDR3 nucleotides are TGTGCCTGGGGACAGGTCAGGGGTGGCTACACCTTC. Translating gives CAWGQVRGGYTF.

DNA for the CDR3: TGTGCCAGCAGCAGCCCGACAGCTATATACAATGAGCAGTTCTTC. Its protein product is CASSSPTAIYNEQFF. This chain joins TRBV6-6 and TRBJ2-1; possible D gene TRBD1, 5 bases. The germline gives CDR1 MNHNY, CDR2 SVGAGI (reference sequence). Trimming stripped 6 bases from V and 4 bases from J, with 16 bases between. CDR3 length: 15 residues.

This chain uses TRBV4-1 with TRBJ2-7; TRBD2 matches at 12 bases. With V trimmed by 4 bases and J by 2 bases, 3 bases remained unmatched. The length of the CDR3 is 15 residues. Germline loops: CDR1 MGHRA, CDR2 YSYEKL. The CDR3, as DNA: TGCGCCAGCAGCCTCTCTAGCGGGGGGGCCTACGAGCAGTACTTC. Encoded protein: CASSLSSGGAYEQYF.

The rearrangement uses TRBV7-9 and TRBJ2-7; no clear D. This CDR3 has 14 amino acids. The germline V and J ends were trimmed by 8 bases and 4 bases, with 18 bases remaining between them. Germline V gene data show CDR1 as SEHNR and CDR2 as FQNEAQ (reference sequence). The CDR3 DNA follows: TGTGCCAGCCACCCGGTGGCCGGAGCTTACGAGCAGTACTTC. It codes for CASHPVAGAYEQYF.

CDR3 DNA: TGTGCCAGCAGAGAACTCCCGAGCGACAGGGGAAGGACGCGAGAGCAGTACTTC. Translated: CASRELPSDRGRTREQYF. The chain couples TRBV2 to TRBJ2-7; TRBD1 matches at 8 bases. Germline loops: CDR1 SNHLY, CDR2 FYNNEI. This CDR3 is built from 18 residues. Trimming removed 6 bases from V and 7 bases from J; junction bases left unmatched: 23.

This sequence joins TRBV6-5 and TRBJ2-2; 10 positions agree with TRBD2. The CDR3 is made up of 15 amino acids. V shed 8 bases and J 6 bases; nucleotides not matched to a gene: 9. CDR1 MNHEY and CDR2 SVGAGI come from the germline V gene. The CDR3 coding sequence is TGTGCCAGCGGCTCCCAGACTAGCGGGCCCGGGGAGCTGTTTTTT. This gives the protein CASGSQTSGPGELFF.

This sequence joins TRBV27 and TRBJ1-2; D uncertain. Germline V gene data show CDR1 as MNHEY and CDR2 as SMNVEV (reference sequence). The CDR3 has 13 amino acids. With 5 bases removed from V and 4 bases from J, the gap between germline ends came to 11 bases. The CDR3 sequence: CASSPDTFYGYTF. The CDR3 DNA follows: TGTGCCAGCAGTCCCGACACATTCTATGGCTACACCTTC.

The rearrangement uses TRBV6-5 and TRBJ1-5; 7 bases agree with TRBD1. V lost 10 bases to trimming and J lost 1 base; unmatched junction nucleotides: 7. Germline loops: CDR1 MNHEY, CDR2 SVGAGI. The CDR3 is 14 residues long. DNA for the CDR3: TGTGCCACCAAGACAGGGACGAGCAATCAGCCCCAGCATTTT. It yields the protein CATKTGTSNQPQHF.

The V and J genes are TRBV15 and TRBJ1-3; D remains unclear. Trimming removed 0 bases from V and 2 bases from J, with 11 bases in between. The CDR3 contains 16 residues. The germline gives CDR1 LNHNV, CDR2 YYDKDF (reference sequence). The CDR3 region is CATSRDRGVAGNTIYF. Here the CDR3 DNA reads TGTGCCACCAGCAGAGATCGCGGGGTAGCTGGAAACACCATATATTTT.

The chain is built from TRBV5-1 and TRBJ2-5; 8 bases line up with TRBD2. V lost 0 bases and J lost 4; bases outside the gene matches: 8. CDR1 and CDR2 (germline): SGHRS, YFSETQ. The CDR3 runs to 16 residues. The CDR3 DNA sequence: TGCGCCAGCAGCTTGGCCCCAGCGGGGGTGGGAGAGACCCAGTACTTC. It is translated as CASSLAPAGVGETQYF.

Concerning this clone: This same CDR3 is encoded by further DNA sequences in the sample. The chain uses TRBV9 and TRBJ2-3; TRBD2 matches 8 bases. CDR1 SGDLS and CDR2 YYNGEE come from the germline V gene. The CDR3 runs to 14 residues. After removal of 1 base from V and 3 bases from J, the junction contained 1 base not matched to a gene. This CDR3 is CASSVRLATDTQYF. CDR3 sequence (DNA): TGTGCCAGCAGCGTAAGACTAGCGACAGATACGCAGTATTTT.

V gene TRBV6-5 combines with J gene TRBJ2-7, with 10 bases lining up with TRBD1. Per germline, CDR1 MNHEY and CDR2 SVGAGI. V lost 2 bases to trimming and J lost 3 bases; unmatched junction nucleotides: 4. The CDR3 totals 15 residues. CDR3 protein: CASSYHRDRGYEQYF. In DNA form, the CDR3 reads TGTGCCAGCAGTTACCACCGGGACAGGGGCTACGAGCAGTACTTC.

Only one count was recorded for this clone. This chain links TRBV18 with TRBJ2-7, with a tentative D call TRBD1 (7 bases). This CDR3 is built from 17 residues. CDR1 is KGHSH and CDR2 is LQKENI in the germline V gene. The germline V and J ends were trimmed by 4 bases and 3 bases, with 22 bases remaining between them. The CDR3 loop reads CASSLNIAAGGLYEQYF. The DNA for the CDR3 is TGTGCCAGCTCACTCAACATAGCGGCAGGGGGTCTCTACGAGCAGTACTTC.